The present T cell receptor beta chain was sequenced within a study of blood T cell repertoires in COVID-19. Methods used by the authors: Reference gene primers were amplified, and this amplification served to estimate nucleated cell counts. Some clones are missing from TCRdb's copy, which holds only in-frame ones; the method was immunoSEQ multiplex PCR. The DNA gave D and trimming, while V, J and clone size come from that table. This repertoire shows more than 85,000 clones, about 90% found once; its top ten account for around 4.8%. This clone has a single count. The germline V gene encodes CDR1 MDHEN and CDR2 SYDVKM. The junction had 9 bases not matched to a gene; V was cut back by 7 bases and J by 4 bases. The CDR3 sequence is 15 residues long.

This rearrangement joins TRBV28 to TRBJ2-2, with TRBD2 matching over 7 bases. Source material: peripheral blood. The clonotype originates from a human donor in a cohort sampled during active COVID-19. As DNA, the CDR3 is TGTGCCAGCAAGTACATGGGCGGGAGCACCGGGGAGCTGTTTTTT. Translated: CASKYMGGSTGELFF.